This is a list of T cell receptor beta chains from one sample in a study of blood T cells in healthy people across ages. In TCRdb, the 5' RACE reads were re-called with MiXCR into one record per CDR3 protein. The profile shows about 1.8 million distinct CDR3 sequences, about 50% of them singletons. Sequencing input: blood. These receptors all stem from a middle-aged woman in good health. Each CDR3 is given with its conserved first and last residue. A D gene is named only where the DNA matches it firmly. Size tells how often a clone was seen (once, few, many) or the class of an expanded clone, and some rows leave it out.

CDR3: CATSAGFGDNEQFF; DNA: TGTGCCACCAGCGCCGGGTTTGGCGACAATGAGCAGTTCTTC; D: NA; V: TRBV5-6; size: NA; J: TRBJ2-1
CDR3: CASSFATASYEQYF; DNA: TGTGCCAGCAGTTTTGCTACAGCCTCCTACGAGCAGTACTTC; D: NA; V: TRBV28; size: NA; J: TRBJ2-7
CDR3: CATSNGQGTDTQYF; DNA: TGTGCCACCAGCAACGGACAGGGTACAGATACGCAGTATTTT; D: TRBD1; V: TRBV15; size: NA; J: TRBJ2-3
CDR3: CASSRGWGDNTEAFF; DNA: TGTGCCAGCAGTCGTGGGTGGGGAGACAACACTGAAGCTTTCTTT; D: NA; V: TRBV12-3/TRBV12-4; size: NA; J: TRBJ1-1
CDR3: CARSRNSSYNSPLHF; DNA: TGTGCCAGATCTCGCAACAGCTCCTATAATTCACCCCTCCACTTT; D: NA; V: TRBV6-6; size: NA; J: TRBJ1-6
CDR3: CASSLPLGLAGETDTQYF; DNA: TGTGCCAGCAGTTTGCCCCTTGGCCTAGCGGGGGAAACAGATACGCAGTATTTT; D: TRBD2; V: TRBV28; size: few; J: TRBJ2-3
CDR3: CASRRVEAFF; DNA: TGTGCCAGCAGAAGGGTTGAAGCTTTCTTT; D: NA; V: TRBV6-6; size: NA; J: TRBJ1-1
CDR3: CASRQRPWGETQYF; DNA: TGCGCCAGCCGTCAGCGGCCGTGGGGAGAGACCCAGTACTTC; D: NA; V: TRBV5-1; size: once; J: TRBJ2-5
CDR3: CASSQGGPPPNEKLFF; DNA: TGTGCCAGCAGCCAAGGGGGGCCACCCCCTAATGAAAAACTGTTTTTT; D: NA; V: TRBV3-1; size: NA; J: TRBJ1-4
CDR3: CASKEQGTDTQYF; DNA: TGTGCCAGCAAGGAGCAGGGAACAGATACGCAGTATTTT; D: NA; V: TRBV4-2; size: many; J: TRBJ2-3
CDR3: CSARVWDSNTDTQYF; DNA: TGCAGTGCTAGAGTGTGGGACAGTAACACAGATACGCAGTATTTT; D: TRBD1; V: TRBV20-1; size: NA; J: TRBJ2-3
CDR3: CASSQKTGGSYNEQFF; DNA: TGTGCCAGCAGCCAAAAGACAGGGGGGTCCTACAATGAGCAGTTCTTC; D: TRBD1; V: TRBV3-1; size: NA; J: TRBJ2-1
CDR3: CASSKQGLNEKLFF; DNA: TGTGCCAGCAGTAAACAGGGTCTTAATGAAAAACTGTTTTTT; D: NA; V: TRBV2; size: NA; J: TRBJ1-4
CDR3: CASSLALTESPLHF; DNA: TGCGCCAGCAGCTTGGCCCTTACTGAGTCACCCCTCCACTTT; D: NA; V: TRBV5-1; size: NA; J: TRBJ1-6
CDR3: CASSYSEQGSYEQYF; DNA: TGTGCCAGCAGTTACTCGGAACAGGGGTCCTACGAGCAGTACTTC; D: TRBD1; V: TRBV6-5; size: many; J: TRBJ2-7
CDR3: CASSREVGLYTEAFF; DNA: TGTGCCAGCAGCCGAGAAGTAGGTCTTTACACTGAAGCTTTCTTT; D: NA; V: TRBV4-2; size: few; J: TRBJ1-1
CDR3: CASSPDRRGETQYF; DNA: TGTGCCAGCAGTCCGGACAGGAGAGGCGAGACCCAGTACTTC; D: TRBD1; V: TRBV28; size: NA; J: TRBJ2-5
CDR3: CASSLAGGLRTDTQYF; DNA: TGTGCCAGCAGCTTGGCAGGGGGTTTGCGTACAGATACGCAGTATTTT; D: TRBD1; V: TRBV7-6; size: few; J: TRBJ2-3
CDR3: CASTSVTSAQFF; DNA: TGTGCCAGCACCTCGGTAACTTCGGCGCAGTTCTTC; D: NA; V: TRBV27; size: NA; J: TRBJ2-1
CDR3: CASSYLDRGRPYEQYF; DNA: TGTGCCAGCAGTTACCTGGACAGGGGGCGCCCCTACGAGCAGTACTTC; D: TRBD1; V: TRBV28; size: few; J: TRBJ2-7
CDR3: CSATQGANYGYTF; DNA: TGCAGTGCTACACAGGGGGCTAACTATGGCTACACCTTC; D: TRBD1; V: TRBV20-1; size: NA; J: TRBJ1-2
CDR3: CASSLGRLTGTSLGYTF; DNA: TGTGCCAGTAGCTTAGGCCGGCTAACCGGGACTTCTTTAGGCTACACCTTC; D: NA; V: TRBV7-2; size: NA; J: TRBJ1-2
CDR3: CASSLESGGSGANVLTF; DNA: TGTGCCAGCAGCTTAGAGTCGGGGGGTTCTGGGGCCAACGTCCTGACTTTC; D: TRBD2; V: TRBV7-8; size: few; J: TRBJ2-6
CDR3: CASKDGAGWNEQYF; DNA: TGTGCCAGCAAGGACGGGGCAGGCTGGAACGAGCAGTACTTC; D: NA; V: TRBV2; size: NA; J: TRBJ2-7
CDR3: CSAGHEKLFF; DNA: TGCAGTGCCGGCCATGAAAAACTGTTTTTT; D: NA; V: TRBV20-1; size: few; J: TRBJ1-4
CDR3: CASSPGLAGGMAKNIQYF; DNA: TGCGCCAGCAGCCCCGGACTAGCGGGGGGGATGGCCAAAAACATTCAGTACTTC; D: TRBD2; V: TRBV4-1; size: NA; J: TRBJ2-4
CDR3: CASSAITATNEKLFF; DNA: TGCGCCAGCAGCGCCATTACAGCAACTAATGAAAAACTGTTTTTT; D: NA; V: TRBV5-1; size: NA; J: TRBJ1-4
CDR3: CASSSPGGNKQFF; DNA: TGTGCCAGCAGCTCACCTGGGGGAAATAAGCAGTTCTTC; D: NA; V: TRBV12-3/TRBV12-4; size: once; J: TRBJ2-1
CDR3: CASSTRTDNSPLHF; DNA: TGTGCCAGCAGTACTAGGACGGATAATTCACCCCTCCACTTT; D: NA; V: TRBV3-1; size: NA; J: TRBJ1-6
CDR3: CASSFLAGEGEDTQYF; DNA: TGTGCCAGCAGTTTTCTAGCGGGGGAGGGGGAAGATACGCAGTATTTT; D: TRBD2; V: TRBV28; size: few; J: TRBJ2-3
CDR3: CASSPAENSYNEQFF; DNA: TGCGCCAGCAGCCCGGCTGAGAACTCCTACAATGAGCAGTTCTTC; D: NA; V: TRBV5-1; size: few; J: TRBJ2-1
CDR3: CASLGRRYQETQYF; DNA: TGTGCCAGCCTGGGGCGGCGGTACCAAGAGACCCAGTACTTC; D: NA; V: TRBV3-1; size: NA; J: TRBJ2-5
CDR3: CSEGSPAEQFF; DNA: TGCAGCGAGGGATCCCCTGCTGAGCAGTTCTTC; D: NA; V: TRBV29-1; size: few; J: TRBJ2-1
CDR3: CSVTGPIKGLAGGRFTDTQYF; DNA: TGCAGCGTTACCGGACCGATAAAGGGACTAGCGGGGGGACGTTTCACAGATACGCAGTATTTT; D: TRBD2; V: TRBV29-1; size: NA; J: TRBJ2-3
CDR3: CASSQARIHNEQFF; DNA: TGCGCCAGCAGCCAAGCCCGGATCCACAATGAGCAGTTCTTC; D: NA; V: TRBV4-3; size: few; J: TRBJ2-1
CDR3: CASSFGLAGGASNEQFF; DNA: TGTGCCAGCAGTTTCGGACTAGCGGGGGGGGCCTCCAATGAGCAGTTCTTC; D: TRBD2; V: TRBV12-3/TRBV12-4; size: few; J: TRBJ2-1
CDR3: CATSRDLSSTDTQYF; DNA: TGTGCCACCAGCAGAGATCTATCTAGCACAGATACGCAGTATTTT; D: NA; V: TRBV15; size: NA; J: TRBJ2-3
CDR3: CASNNRGYGYTF; DNA: TGTGCCAGCAACAACCGGGGCTATGGCTACACCTTC; D: NA; V: TRBV9; size: NA; J: TRBJ1-2
CDR3: CASSYQPGRGSSYNEQFF; DNA: TGTGCCAGCAGTTACCAACCGGGACGGGGAAGCTCCTACAATGAGCAGTTCTTC; D: NA; V: TRBV6-5; size: few; J: TRBJ2-1
CDR3: CATAEVVVQETQYF; DNA: TGTGCCACCGCAGAGGTCGTGGTGCAAGAGACCCAGTACTTC; D: NA; V: TRBV28; size: NA; J: TRBJ2-5
CDR3: CASSQVGEGGSYEQYF; DNA: TGTGCCAGCAGCCAAGTTGGAGAAGGGGGATCCTACGAGCAGTACTTC; D: NA; V: TRBV4-2; size: few; J: TRBJ2-7
CDR3: CASSLDGKREPSYNEQFF; DNA: TGTGCCAGCAGTTTGGACGGAAAGCGTGAACCCTCCTACAATGAGCAGTTCTTC; D: NA; V: TRBV28; size: few; J: TRBJ2-1
CDR3: CASSQDELTGQQETQYF; DNA: TGTGCCAGCAGCCAAGATGAGCTTACGGGGCAGCAAGAGACCCAGTACTTC; D: NA; V: TRBV4-2; size: few; J: TRBJ2-5
CDR3: CSVIGQGVTEAFF; DNA: TGCAGCGTTATAGGACAGGGGGTCACTGAAGCTTTCTTT; D: TRBD1; V: TRBV29-1; size: few; J: TRBJ1-1
CDR3: CASSLGGSGRSTPRYF; DNA: TGTGCCAGCAGCTTAGGGGGTAGCGGGAGGTCCACCCCACGGTACTTC; D: TRBD2; V: TRBV7-2; size: NA; J: TRBJ2-7
CDR3: CAISESGQANVLTF; DNA: TGTGCCATCAGTGAGTCGGGACAGGCCAACGTCCTGACTTTC; D: NA; V: TRBV10-3; size: NA; J: TRBJ2-6
CDR3: CSARGRRGNYGYTF; DNA: TGCAGTGCTAGAGGGCGGAGAGGGAACTATGGCTACACCTTC; D: NA; V: TRBV20-1; size: NA; J: TRBJ1-2
CDR3: CASSPPGYTF; DNA: TGTGCCAGCAGTCCTCCGGGCTACACCTTC; D: NA; V: TRBV5-6; size: few; J: TRBJ1-2
CDR3: CASSLDLGFYEQYF; DNA: TGCGCCAGCAGTCTGGATTTAGGGTTCTACGAGCAGTACTTC; D: NA; V: TRBV10-2; size: NA; J: TRBJ2-7
CDR3: CASSLGRGWQETQYF; DNA: TGTGCCAGCAGTTTGGGCCGGGGGTGGCAAGAGACCCAGTACTTC; D: NA; V: TRBV27; size: NA; J: TRBJ2-5
CDR3: CSADRDRAYEQYF; DNA: TGCAGTGCTGACCGGGACAGGGCGTACGAGCAGTACTTC; D: TRBD1; V: TRBV20-1; size: NA; J: TRBJ2-7
CDR3: CSARVITLPRNYEQYF; DNA: TGCAGTGCTAGAGTAATAACCCTTCCCCGGAACTACGAGCAGTACTTC; D: NA; V: TRBV20-1; size: NA; J: TRBJ2-7
CDR3: CATSDHGTGKETQYF; DNA: TGTGCCACCAGTGATCACGGGACAGGGAAAGAGACCCAGTACTTC; D: TRBD1; V: TRBV24-1; size: NA; J: TRBJ2-5
CDR3: CASTPTGGLNTEAFF; DNA: TGTGCCAGCACCCCCACAGGGGGCTTAAACACTGAAGCTTTCTTT; D: TRBD1; V: TRBV7-9; size: NA; J: TRBJ1-1